This T cell receptor (beta chain) stems from a study of blood T cell repertoires in COVID-19 (dated by TCRdb to about 2020). Study-wide context: The collaborator samples originated in the United States, Italy and Spain and spanned the acute and convalescent phases of COVID-19. Where HLA class I and class II types were available, the types were taken from metadata supplied by the sample provider, not from assay-based typing. A de-identified subject ID, COVID-19 status, age in years and sex were almost always included in the sample metadata. The dataset comprised deeply sampled blood TCRbeta repertoires from subjects exposed to, actively infected with, or recovered from COVID-19. The repertoires were released in a freely available public database intended as a resource for research on the immune response to SARS-CoV-2. The material from the prospective study consisted of cDNA or gDNA derived from T cells, B-cell-depleted T cells, or PBMCs. The samples were drawn from two sources: the first 160 participants of the ongoing ImmuneRACE study, and approximately 1,300 subjects contributed by 6 global collaborators. The research as a whole found: The amount of clinical and demographic metadata varied by source and participant and was provided uncurated.

Via the germline V gene, CDR1 is SGHAT and CDR2 FQNNGV. V is cut by 1 base and J by 2 bases, and the space between the germline ends is 6 bases. The CDR3 has 14 amino acids, counting the end cysteine and phenylalanine. Just CDR3 DNA is preserved here, 42 bases in frame from base 1. The collaborating institutions used their own protocols to collect whole blood in K2EDTA tubes. For TCRbeta analysis, collaborators shipped samples in one of three forms: frozen whole blood, isolated PBMCs, or DNA extracted from either of those sample types. TCRbeta CDR3 regions were amplified from genomic DNA by means of the immunoSEQ Assay, a bias-controlled multiplex PCR. Turning to the authors' computational methods: The number of nucleated cells in each sample was estimated by amplification of reference gene primers within the assay. To quantify the absolute abundance of each unique TCRbeta CDR3 rearrangement, sequence reads were collapsed and filtered. Productive Simpson clonality was computed per sample as the square root of Simpson's diversity index over productive rearrangements. TCRdb stores this immuneACCESS table with in-frame sequences only. Part of the clones is absent; in the studies checked, under half of the shortfall reflects unresolved V genes, and no reason is known for the rest. Clonal size and the V and J genes are those of that table, whereas D and trimming came from the DNA. The sample table contains 90,000 or so clones; only one count was recorded for 72% of them. In total, the top ten clones hold around 25% of the sample.

Regarding this clone: It lacks a known antigen. Base qualities are not recorded, but no much larger clone differs from it by a single base.

Sequencing input: peripheral blood. The chain is made from TRBV11-2 and TRBJ2-1; the D gene cannot be named for sure. This TCR was sampled from an older woman in a cohort sampled during active or convalescent COVID-19. The nucleotide sequence reads as follows: TGTGCCAGCAGCTTAGGTCAGGCCTACAATGAGCAGTTCTTC. It codes for CASSLGQAYNEQFF.